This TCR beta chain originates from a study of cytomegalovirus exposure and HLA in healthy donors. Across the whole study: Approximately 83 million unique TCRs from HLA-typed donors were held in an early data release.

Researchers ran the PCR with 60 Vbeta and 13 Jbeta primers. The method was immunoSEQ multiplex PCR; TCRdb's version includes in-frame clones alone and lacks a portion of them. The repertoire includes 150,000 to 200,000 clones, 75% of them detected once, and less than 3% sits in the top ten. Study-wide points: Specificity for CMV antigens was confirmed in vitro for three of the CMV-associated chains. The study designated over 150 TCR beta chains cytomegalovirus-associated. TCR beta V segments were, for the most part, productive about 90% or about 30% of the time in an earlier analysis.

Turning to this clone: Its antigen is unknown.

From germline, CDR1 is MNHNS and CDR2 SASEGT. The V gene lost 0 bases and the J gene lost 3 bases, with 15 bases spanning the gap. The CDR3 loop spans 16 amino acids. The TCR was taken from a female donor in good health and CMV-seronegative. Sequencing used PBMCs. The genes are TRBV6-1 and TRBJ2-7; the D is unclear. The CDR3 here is CASSEARSGADYEQYF. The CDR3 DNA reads TGTGCCAGCAGTGAAGCGAGGTCGGGTGCGGACTACGAGCAGTACTTC.